The clone carrying this TCR beta chain has a handful of counts. One entry per CDR3 protein, called by TCRdb with MiXCR from the 5' RACE reads. Among a few hundred thousand distinct CDR3 sequences listed, roughly 12% were seen once. These data belong to a study of T cells after yellow fever vaccination. The V gene end was trimmed by 3 bases and the J gene end by 6 bases; junction bases not matched to a gene: 5. The CDR3 spans 15 residues. The germline gives CDR1 MGHDK, CDR2 SYGVNS. The rearrangement links TRBV25-1 to TRBJ2-1, with 10 bases fitting TRBD1. The sample was PBMCs, taken on the day of the first yellow fever vaccination. The TCR originated in a man aged 18 to 30 who received the YFV17D yellow fever vaccine. CDR3 sequence reads: CASSDPRTGGNEQFF. CDR3 in DNA: TGTGCCAGCAGTGACCCTCGGACAGGGGGCAATGAGCAGTTCTTC.